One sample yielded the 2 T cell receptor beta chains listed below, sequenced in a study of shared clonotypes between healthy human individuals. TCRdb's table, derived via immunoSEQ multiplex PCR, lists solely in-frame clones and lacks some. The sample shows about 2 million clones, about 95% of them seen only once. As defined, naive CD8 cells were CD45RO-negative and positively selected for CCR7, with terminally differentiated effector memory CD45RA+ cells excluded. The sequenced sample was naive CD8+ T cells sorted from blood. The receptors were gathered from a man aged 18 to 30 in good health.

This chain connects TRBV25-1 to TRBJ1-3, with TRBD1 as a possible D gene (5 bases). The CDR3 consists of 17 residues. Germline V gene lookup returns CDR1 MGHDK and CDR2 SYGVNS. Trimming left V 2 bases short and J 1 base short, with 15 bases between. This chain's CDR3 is CASSEVPWPGSGNTIYF. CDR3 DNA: TGTGCCAGCAGTGAAGTCCCCTGGCCAGGGTCTGGAAACACCATATATTTT.

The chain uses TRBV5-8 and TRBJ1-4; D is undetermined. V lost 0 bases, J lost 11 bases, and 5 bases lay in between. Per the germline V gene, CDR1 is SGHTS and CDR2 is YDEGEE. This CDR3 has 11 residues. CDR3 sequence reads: CASSLDSKLFF. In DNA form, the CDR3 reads TGTGCCAGCAGCTTGGACAGTAAACTGTTTTTT.